This T cell receptor beta chain was identified in a study of cytomegalovirus exposure and HLA in healthy donors. This clone was recorded only once. PCR employed 60 Vbeta and 13 Jbeta primers. TCRdb keeps only in-frame clones here, not all; method: immunoSEQ multiplex PCR. Of around 150,000 clones in the sample, about 75% are singletons; the top ten hold roughly 2%. Germline V lookup: CDR1 MNHEY, CDR2 SMNVEV (reference sequence). Germline trimming cut 3 bases from V and 0 bases from J; bases unmatched to any gene: 1. This CDR3 has 14 amino acids. This receptor was taken from a female donor in good health and CMV-seronegative. The chain links TRBV27 to TRBJ1-1, with TRBD1 matching 7 bases. The sequencing sample was made of PBMCs. CDR3 sequence reads: CASSFRGLNTEAFF. The CDR3 DNA follows: TGTGCCAGCAGTTTCAGGGGGTTGAACACTGAAGCTTTCTTT.